The entry below describes one T cell receptor (beta chain). Its specificity is unknown. The assay was immunoSEQ multiplex PCR, and TCRdb's table has in-frame clones only and misses some. The sample comprises some 58,000 clones, approximately 80% of which are singletons, and under 2% rests with the top ten. Blood samples were obtained at baseline, cycle 4 day 1, and cycle 7 day 1. These data originate in a study of OX40 agonist ivuxolimab in advanced cancers. Study-wide background: Each patient was given ivuxolimab into a vein every 2 weeks, at 0.01 to 10 mg/kg. Study results and limitations: Expanded clones were, on average, more numerous among CD8+ T cells than CD4+.

Germline lookup yields CDR1 MDHEN and CDR2 SYDVKM. This CDR3 spans 13 amino acids. The ends were cut back, 7 bases at V and 11 bases at J, with 18 bases in the middle. The TCR originated in an adult with an advanced solid tumor such as melanoma, head and neck, liver or kidney cancer. V usage is TRBV28 and J usage is TRBJ1-5; D uncertain. The sample here was CD4+ or CD8+ T cells sorted from blood, taken in a trial of the OX40 agonist ivuxolimab. The CDR3 loop is CASITPGRRAQHF. In DNA form, the CDR3 reads TGTGCCAGCATTACCCCCGGGAGAAGGGCCCAGCATTTT.